This is a list of T cell receptor beta chains from one sample in a study of CD8 T cells in ankylosing spondylitis. One entry per CDR3 protein, called by TCRdb with MiXCR from the 5' RACE reads. The sample consists of roughly 38,000 distinct CDR3 sequences, approximately 15% of them appearing once. Specimen: blood. These receptors all come from a male donor with ankylosing spondylitis or in good health (not recorded which). The CDR3 runs from the conserved cysteine through the conserved F or W. Each record gives: clone size, J gene, V gene, D gene, CDR3 protein, CDR3 DNA. The D gene is left open where the match is weak. Not all rows give a size; the values are once, few, many and, for expanded clones, a class.

size: .
J: TRBJ2-3
V: TRBV25-1
D: .
CDR3: CASSEYRGDTDTQYF
DNA: TGTGCCAGCAGTGAATACAGGGGAGACACAGATACGCAGTATTTT

size: .
J: TRBJ2-3
V: TRBV20-1
D: .
CDR3: CSARDWGGAGTDTQYF
DNA: TGCAGTGCTAGAGATTGGGGGGGCGCAGGCACAGATACGCAGTATTTT

size: few
J: TRBJ2-1
V: TRBV20-1
D: TRBD2
CDR3: CSAREGSGASSYNEQFF
DNA: TGCAGTGCTAGAGAGGGTAGCGGGGCAAGCTCCTACAATGAGCAGTTCTTC

size: .
J: TRBJ2-2
V: TRBV7-2
D: .
CDR3: CASSSHGELFF
DNA: TGTGCCAGCAGCTCGCACGGGGAGCTGTTTTTT

size: few
J: TRBJ2-7
V: TRBV12-3/TRBV12-4
D: .
CDR3: CASRLLLREQYF
DNA: TGTGCCAGCAGGCTGCTCCTGCGCGAGCAGTACTTC

size: .
J: TRBJ2-3
V: TRBV5-1
D: .
CDR3: CASSLRTSTDTQYF
DNA: TGCGCCAGCAGCTTGAGGACCAGCACAGATACGCAGTATTTT

size: .
J: TRBJ2-1
V: TRBV25-1
D: .
CDR3: CASSKKGYEQFF
DNA: TGTGCCAGCAGTAAAAAAGGATATGAGCAGTTCTTC

size: .
J: TRBJ2-2
V: TRBV29-1
D: .
CDR3: CSAWTLNTGELFF
DNA: TGCAGCGCCTGGACATTGAACACCGGGGAGCTGTTTTTT

size: many
J: TRBJ2-7
V: TRBV5-1
D: TRBD2
CDR3: CASSLTSGNYEQYF
DNA: TGCGCCAGCAGCTTGACTAGCGGGAACTACGAGCAGTACTTC

size: few
J: TRBJ2-2
V: TRBV12-3/TRBV12-4
D: TRBD2
CDR3: CASSLSGRVSGELFF
DNA: TGTGCCAGCAGTCTTAGCGGGAGAGTATCCGGGGAGCTGTTTTTT

size: many
J: TRBJ1-1
V: TRBV20-1
D: .
CDR3: CSARGSPNAEAFF
DNA: TGCAGTGCTAGGGGCAGCCCGAACGCTGAAGCTTTCTTT

size: .
J: TRBJ2-2
V: TRBV6-4
D: .
CDR3: CASSAHQNTGELFF
DNA: TGTGCCAGCAGTGCCCATCAGAACACCGGGGAGCTGTTTTTT

size: few
J: TRBJ1-3
V: TRBV6-5
D: .
CDR3: CASSYRSPSGNTIYF
DNA: TGTGCCAGCAGTTACCGGTCTCCCTCTGGAAACACCATATATTTT